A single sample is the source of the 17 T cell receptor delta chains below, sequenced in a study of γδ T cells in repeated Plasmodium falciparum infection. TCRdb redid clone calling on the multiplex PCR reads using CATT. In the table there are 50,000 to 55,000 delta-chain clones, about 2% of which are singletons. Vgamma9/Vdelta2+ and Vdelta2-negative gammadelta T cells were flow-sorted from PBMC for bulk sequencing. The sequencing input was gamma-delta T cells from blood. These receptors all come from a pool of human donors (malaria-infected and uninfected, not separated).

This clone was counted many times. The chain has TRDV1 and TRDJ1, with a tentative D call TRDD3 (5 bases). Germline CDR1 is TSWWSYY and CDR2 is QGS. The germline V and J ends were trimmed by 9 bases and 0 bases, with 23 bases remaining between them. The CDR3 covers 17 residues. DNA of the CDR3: TGTGCTCTGCGCAAGGGGGCGATTACTGGAGACACCGATAAACTCATCTTT. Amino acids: CALRKGAITGDTDKLIF.

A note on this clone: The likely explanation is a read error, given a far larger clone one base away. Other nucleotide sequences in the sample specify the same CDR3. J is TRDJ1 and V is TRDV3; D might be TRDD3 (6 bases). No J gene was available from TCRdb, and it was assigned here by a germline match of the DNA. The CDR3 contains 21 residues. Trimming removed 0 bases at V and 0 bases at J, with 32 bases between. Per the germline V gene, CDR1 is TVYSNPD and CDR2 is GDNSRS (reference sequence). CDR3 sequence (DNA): TGTGCCTTTAGCTTTATAGAGACGGCCTACATCTTCTGGGGAGACACCGATAAACTCATCTTT. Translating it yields CAFSFIETAYIFWGDTDKLIF.

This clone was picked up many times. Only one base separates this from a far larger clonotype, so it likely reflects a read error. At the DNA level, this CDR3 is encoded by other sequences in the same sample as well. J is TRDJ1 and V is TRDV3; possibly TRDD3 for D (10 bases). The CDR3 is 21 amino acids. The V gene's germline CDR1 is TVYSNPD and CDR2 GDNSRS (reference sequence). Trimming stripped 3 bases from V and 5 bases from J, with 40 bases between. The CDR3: CALAWPSSPYWGILPTDKLIF. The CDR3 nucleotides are TGTGCCTTAGCTTGGCCTTCCTCCCCGTACTGGGGGATCCTTCCTACTGATAAACTCATCTTT.

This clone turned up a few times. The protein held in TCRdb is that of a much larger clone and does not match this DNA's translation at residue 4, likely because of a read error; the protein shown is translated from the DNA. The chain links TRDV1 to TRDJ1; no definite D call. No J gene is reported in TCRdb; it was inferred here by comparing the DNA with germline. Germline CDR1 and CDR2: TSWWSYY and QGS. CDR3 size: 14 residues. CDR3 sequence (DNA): TGTGCTCTTGAGGAAGTCCCCAACACCGATAAACTCATCTTT. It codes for CALEEVPNTDKLIF.

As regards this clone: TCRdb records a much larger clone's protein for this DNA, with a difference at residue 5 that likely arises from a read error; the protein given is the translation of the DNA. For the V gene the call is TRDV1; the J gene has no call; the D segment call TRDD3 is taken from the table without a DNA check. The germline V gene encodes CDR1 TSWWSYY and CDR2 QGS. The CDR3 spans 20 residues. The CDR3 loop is CALGVLSRGRLWTGGCRLIF. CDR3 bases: TGTGCTCTTGGGGTCTTAAGTAGGGGGCGTTTATGGACTGGGGGATGTAGGCTCATCTTT.

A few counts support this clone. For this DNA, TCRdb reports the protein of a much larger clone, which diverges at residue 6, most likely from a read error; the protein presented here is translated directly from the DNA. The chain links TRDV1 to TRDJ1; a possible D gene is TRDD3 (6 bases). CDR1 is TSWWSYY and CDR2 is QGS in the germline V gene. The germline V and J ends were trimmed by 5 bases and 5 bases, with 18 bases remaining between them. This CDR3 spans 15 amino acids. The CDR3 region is CALGSPYPLGDKLIF. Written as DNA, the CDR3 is TGTGCTCTTGGGTCCCCTTATCCGCTGGGGGATAAACTCATCTTT.

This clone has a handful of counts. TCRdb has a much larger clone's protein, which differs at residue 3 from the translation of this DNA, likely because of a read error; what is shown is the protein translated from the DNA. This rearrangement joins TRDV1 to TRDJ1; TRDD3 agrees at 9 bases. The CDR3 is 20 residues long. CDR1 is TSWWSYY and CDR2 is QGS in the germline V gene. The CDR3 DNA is TGTGCTTTTGGGGAACCACTGAGTTTTTGGGGGATAAAAGTTGTTTCGAAACTCATCTTT. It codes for CAFGEPLSFWGIKVVSKLIF.

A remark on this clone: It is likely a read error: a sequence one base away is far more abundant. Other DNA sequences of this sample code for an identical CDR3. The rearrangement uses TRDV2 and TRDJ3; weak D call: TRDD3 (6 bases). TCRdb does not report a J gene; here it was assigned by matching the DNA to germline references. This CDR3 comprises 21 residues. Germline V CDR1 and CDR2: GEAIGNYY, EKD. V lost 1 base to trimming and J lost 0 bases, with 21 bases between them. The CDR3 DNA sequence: TGTGCCTGTGACACGGTGCTGGGGTCACCTCCTAGCTCCTGGGACACCCGACAGATGTTTTTC. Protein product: CACDTVLGSPPSSWDTRQMFF.

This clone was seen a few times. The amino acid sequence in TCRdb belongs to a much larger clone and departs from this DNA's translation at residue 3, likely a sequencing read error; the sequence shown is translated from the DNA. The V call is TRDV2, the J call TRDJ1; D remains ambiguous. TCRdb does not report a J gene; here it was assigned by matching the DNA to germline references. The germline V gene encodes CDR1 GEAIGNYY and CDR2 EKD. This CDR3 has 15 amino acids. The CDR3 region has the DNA TGTGCCCGTGACACCGTATTGAGAAGCACCGATAAACTCATCTTT. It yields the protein CARDTVLRSTDKLIF.

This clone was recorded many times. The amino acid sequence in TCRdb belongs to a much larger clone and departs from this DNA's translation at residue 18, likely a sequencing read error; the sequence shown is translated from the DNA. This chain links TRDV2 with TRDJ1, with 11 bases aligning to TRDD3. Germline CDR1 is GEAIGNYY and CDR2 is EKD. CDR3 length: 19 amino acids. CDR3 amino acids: CACDTVSGGYSGYTDKLTF. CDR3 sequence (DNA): TGTGCCTGTGACACCGTTTCTGGGGGATACTCCGGGTACACCGATAAACTCACCTTT.

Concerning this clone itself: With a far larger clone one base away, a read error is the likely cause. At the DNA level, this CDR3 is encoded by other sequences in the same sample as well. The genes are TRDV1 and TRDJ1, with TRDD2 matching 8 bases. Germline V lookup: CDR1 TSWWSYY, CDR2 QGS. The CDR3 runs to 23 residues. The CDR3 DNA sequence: TGTGCCCTTGGGGAACTTCGGACCTTCCTATTGTTGGGGCCCTTAATAGGCACCGATAAACTCATCTTT. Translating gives CALGELRTFLLLGPLIGTDKLIF.

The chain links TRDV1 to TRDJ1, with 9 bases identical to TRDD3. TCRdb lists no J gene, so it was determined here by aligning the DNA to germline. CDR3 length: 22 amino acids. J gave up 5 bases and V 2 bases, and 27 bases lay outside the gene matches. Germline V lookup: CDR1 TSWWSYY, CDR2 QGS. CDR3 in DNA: TGTGCTCTTGGGGAATTAGTTCATAGCTGGAAATGGGGGATAAATGGGAAAGATAAACTCATCTTT. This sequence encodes CALGELVHSWKWGINGKDKLIF.

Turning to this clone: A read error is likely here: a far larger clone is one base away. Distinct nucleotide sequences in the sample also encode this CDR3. Here the CDR3 reads CAWGSTRRYWGIPSNTDKLIF. As DNA, the CDR3 is TGTGCCTGGGGATCGACGAGGAGGTACTGGGGGATCCCCTCCAACACCGATAAACTCATCTTT. This chain connects TRDV3 to TRDJ1; 10 bases line up with TRDD3. There are 21 residues in the CDR3. Per germline, CDR1 TVYSNPD and CDR2 GDNSRS (reference sequence). V shed 4 bases and J 0 bases; nucleotides not matched to a gene: 26.

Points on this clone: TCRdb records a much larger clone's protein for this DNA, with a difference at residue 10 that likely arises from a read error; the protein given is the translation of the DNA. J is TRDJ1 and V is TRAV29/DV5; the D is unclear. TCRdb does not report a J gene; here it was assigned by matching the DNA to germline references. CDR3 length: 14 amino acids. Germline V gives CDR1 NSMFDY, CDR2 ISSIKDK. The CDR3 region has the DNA TGTGCAGCAAGCGCGAGTATGTACACCGGTAAACTCATCTTT. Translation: CAASASMYTGKLIF.

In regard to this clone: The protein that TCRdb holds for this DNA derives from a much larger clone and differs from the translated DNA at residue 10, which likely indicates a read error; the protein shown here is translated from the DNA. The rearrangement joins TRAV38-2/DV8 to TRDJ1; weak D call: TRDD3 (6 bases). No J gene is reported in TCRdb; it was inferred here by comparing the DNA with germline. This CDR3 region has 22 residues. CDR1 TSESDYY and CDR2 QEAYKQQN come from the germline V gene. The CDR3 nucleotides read TGTGCTTATAGAAGCGGTTACGTTCGGAGTGGGGGCCACCTACGGTACACCGATAAACTCATCTTT. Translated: CAYRSGYVRSGGHLRYTDKLIF.

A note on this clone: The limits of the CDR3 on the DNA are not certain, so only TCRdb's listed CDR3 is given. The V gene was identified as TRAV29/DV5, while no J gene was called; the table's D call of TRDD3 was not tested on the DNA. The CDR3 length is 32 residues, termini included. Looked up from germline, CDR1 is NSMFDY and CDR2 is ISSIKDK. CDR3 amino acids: CSVLLCSNPAVEPSRRHPPQPYWGSYTDKLIF.

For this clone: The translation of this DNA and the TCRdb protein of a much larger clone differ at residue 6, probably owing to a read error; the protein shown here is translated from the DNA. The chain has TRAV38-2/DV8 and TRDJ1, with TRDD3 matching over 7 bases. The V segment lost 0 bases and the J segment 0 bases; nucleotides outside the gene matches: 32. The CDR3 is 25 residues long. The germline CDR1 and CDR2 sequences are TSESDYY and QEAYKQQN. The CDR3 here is CAYRSENPLHWGNLTYPKYTDKLIF. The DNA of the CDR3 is TGTGCTTATAGGAGCGAGAATCCTCTACATTGGGGGAATCTAACGTACCCCAAGTACACCGATAAACTCATCTTT.